These 5 T cell receptor beta chains originate from one sample sequenced in a study of T cell repertoires in cytomegalovirus infection (dated by TCRdb to between 2017 and 2020). Reads for this sample came from an Illumina HiSeq 1500. TCRdb trimmed public reads at Q25 via fastp, called clones via MiXCR and kept in-frame beta chains. Every distinct CDR3 protein forms one entry, paired with its most common genes and DNA. The sample table shows approximately 500,000 distinct CDR3 sequences, and about 10% are seen once. The top ten clones comprise around 9.6% of the sample. The sequenced sample consisted of PBMCs. The origin of the receptors is a human donor in good health (CMV status not recorded). Some clones in this sample may be carry-over from other donors' samples.

A few counts support this clonotype. For the CDR3, the DNA is TGTGCCAGCGGACTTTCTGATTTAGGATATGGCGGCTACACCTTC. Translation gives CASGLSDLGYGGYTF. This chain links TRBV3-1 with TRBJ1-2; D gene unclear. V lost 8 bases, J lost 8 bases, and 24 bases lay in between. The germline CDR1 and CDR2 sequences are LGHDT and YNNKEL (reference sequence). This CDR3 has 15 amino acids. Drawing the rest from reference TRBV3-1 and TRBJ1-2, the complete variable domain is DTAVSQTPKYLVTQMGNDKSIKCEQNLGHDTMYWYKQDSKKFLKIMFSYNNKELIINETVPNRFSPKSPDKAHLNLHINSLELGDSAVYFCASGLSDLGYGGYTFGSGTRLTVV.

This clonotype occurred a few times. The chain uses TRBV9 and TRBJ2-1, with 12 bases that match TRBD2. Trimming at V came to 0 bases and at J to 8 bases, leaving 6 bases not matched to a gene. Germline V gives CDR1 SGDLS, CDR2 YYNGEE. CDR3 length equals 16 residues. In DNA, the CDR3 is TGTGCCAGCAGCGTAGTTGGACTAGCGGGGTCGGATGAGCAGTTCTTC. It yields the protein CASSVVGLAGSDEQFF.

The chain combines TRBV20-1 with TRBJ1-1, with a possible D match to TRBD1 (6 bases). The CDR3 consists of 13 residues. Germline loops: CDR1 DFQATT, CDR2 SNEGSKA (reference sequence). Trimming removed 7 bases from V and 1 base from J, with 13 bases in between. CDR3 protein: CSGGGLRNTEAFF. CDR3 sequence (DNA): TGCAGTGGTGGGGGGCTGAGGAACACTGAAGCTTTCTTT.

This clonotype has just a few counts. V is TRBV28 and J is TRBJ2-7; D possibly corresponds to TRBD2 (6 bases). Trimming stripped 3 bases from V and 4 bases from J, with 16 bases between. The CDR3 spans 15 residues. Germline values: CDR1 MDHEN, CDR2 SYDVKM. The CDR3 bases are TGTGCCAGCAGTTTTGTCAGGGACTTGGGTTACGAGCAGTACTTC. As protein: CASSFVRDLGYEQYF.

A remark on this clonotype: Possible read error: a much larger clone is one base away. The V and J genes are TRBV10-3 and TRBJ2-1; D may correspond to TRBD1 or TRBD2 (6 bases each). The CDR3 loop spans 14 amino acids. Germline V gene lookup returns CDR1 ENHRY and CDR2 SYGVKD. Trimming took off 5 bases at V and 6 bases at J, with 14 bases between the two ends. Here the CDR3 DNA reads TGTGCCATCAGTCCGACGGGGGCCAGCAATGAGCAGTTCTTC. This codes for CAISPTGASNEQFF.